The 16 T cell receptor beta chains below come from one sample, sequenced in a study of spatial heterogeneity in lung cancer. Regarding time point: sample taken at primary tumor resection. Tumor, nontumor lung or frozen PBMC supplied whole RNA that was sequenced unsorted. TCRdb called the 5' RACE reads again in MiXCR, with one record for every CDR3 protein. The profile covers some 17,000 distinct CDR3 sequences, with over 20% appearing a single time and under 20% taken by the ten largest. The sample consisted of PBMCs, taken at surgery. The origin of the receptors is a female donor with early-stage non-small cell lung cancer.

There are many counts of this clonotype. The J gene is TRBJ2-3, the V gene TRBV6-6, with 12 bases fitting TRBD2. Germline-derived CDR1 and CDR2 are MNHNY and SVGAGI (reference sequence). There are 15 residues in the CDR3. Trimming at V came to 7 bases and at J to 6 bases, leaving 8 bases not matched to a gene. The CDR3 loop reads CASKPGLAGLDTQYF. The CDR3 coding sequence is TGTGCCAGCAAACCGGGACTAGCGGGTTTGGATACGCAGTATTTT.

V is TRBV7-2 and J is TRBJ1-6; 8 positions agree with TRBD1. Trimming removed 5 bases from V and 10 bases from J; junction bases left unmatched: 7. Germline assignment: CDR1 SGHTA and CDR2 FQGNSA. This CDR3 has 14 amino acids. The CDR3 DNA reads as TGTGCCAGCAGCCCGACAGGGGAAGGATCACCCCTCCACTTT. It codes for CASSPTGEGSPLHF.

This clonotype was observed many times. Written as DNA, the CDR3 is TGTGCCAGCAGCGGGACCGTAGGACATCTCACCGGGGAGCTGTTTTTT. This encodes CASSGTVGHLTGELFF. The chain links TRBV7-2 to TRBJ2-2; the D call may be TRBD1 or TRBD2 (5 bases each). The V gene's germline CDR1 is SGHTA and CDR2 FQGNSA. V gave up 5 bases and J gave up 4 bases, with 17 bases separating them. The CDR3 contains 16 residues.

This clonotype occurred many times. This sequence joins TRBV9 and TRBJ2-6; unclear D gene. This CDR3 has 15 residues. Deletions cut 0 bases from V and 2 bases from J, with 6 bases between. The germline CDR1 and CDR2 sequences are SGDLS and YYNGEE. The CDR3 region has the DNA TGTGCCAGCAGCGTAGGGGGTACTGGGGCCAACGTCCTGACTTTC. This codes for CASSVGGTGANVLTF. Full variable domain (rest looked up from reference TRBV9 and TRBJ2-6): DSGVTQTPKHLITATGQRVTLRCSPRSGDLSVYWYQQSLDQGLQFLIQYYNGEERAKGNILERFSAQQFPDLHSELNLSSLELGDSALYFCASSVGGTGANVLTFGAGSRLTVL.

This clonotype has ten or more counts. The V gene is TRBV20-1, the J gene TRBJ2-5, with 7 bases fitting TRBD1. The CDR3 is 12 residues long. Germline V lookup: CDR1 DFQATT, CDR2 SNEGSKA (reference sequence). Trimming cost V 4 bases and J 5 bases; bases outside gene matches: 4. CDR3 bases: TGCAGTGCTACAGGGGGTCGGGAGACCCAGTACTTC. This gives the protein CSATGGRETQYF.

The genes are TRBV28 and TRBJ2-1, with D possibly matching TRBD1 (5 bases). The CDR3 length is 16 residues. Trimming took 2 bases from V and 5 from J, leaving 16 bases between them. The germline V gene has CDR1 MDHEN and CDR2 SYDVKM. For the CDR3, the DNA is TGTGCCAGCAGTTTAGCGTGGACACTTACCCACAATGAGCAGTTCTTC. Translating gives CASSLAWTLTHNEQFF.

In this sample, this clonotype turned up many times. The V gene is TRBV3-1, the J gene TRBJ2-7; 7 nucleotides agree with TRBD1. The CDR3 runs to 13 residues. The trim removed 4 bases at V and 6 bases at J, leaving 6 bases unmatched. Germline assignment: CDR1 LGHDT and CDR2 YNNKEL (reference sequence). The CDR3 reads CASSRQGVSEQYF. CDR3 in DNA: TGTGCCAGCAGCCGACAGGGCGTGAGCGAGCAGTACTTC.

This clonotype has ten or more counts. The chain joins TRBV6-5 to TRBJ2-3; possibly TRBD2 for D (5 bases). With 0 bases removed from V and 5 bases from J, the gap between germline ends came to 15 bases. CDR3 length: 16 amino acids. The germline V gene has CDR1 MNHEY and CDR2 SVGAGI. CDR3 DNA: TGTGCCAGCAGTTACTCGACGGTGGAGGTTCTAGATACGCAGTATTTT. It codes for CASSYSTVEVLDTQYF.

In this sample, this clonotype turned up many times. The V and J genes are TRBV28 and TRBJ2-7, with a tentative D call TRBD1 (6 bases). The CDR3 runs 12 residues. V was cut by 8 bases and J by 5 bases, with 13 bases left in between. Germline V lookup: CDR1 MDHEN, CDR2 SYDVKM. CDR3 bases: TGTGCCAGCCAACAGGGCTTCAACGAGCAGTACTTC. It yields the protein CASQQGFNEQYF. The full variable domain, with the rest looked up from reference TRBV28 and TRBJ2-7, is DVKVTQSSRYLVKRTGEKVFLECVQDMDHENMFWYRQDPGLGLRLIYFSYDVKMKEKGDIPEGYSVSREKKERFSLILESASTNQTSMYLCASQQGFNEQYFGPGTRLTVT.

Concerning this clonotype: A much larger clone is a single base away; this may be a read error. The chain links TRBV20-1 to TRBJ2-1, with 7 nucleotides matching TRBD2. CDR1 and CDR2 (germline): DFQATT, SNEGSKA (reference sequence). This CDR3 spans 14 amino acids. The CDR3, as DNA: TGCAGTACTAGGCCTTCTCGCGGGAGCGGTGAGCAGTTCTTC. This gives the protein CSTRPSRGSGEQFF.

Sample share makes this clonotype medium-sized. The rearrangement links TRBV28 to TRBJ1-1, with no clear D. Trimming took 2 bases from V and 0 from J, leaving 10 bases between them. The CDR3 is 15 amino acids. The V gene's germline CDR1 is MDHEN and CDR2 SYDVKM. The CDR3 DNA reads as TGTGCCAGCAGTTTAGTTTCTGGTCTGAACACTGAAGCTTTCTTT. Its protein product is CASSLVSGLNTEAFF.

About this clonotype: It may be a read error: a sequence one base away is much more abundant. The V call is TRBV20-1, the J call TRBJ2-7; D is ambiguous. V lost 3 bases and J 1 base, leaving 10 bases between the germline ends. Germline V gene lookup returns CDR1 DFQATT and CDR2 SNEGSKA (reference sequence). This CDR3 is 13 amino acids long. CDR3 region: CSASDWDSYEQYF. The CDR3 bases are TGCAGTGCTAGCGACTGGGATTCCTACGAGCAGTACTTC.

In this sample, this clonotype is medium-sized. The CDR3 is CASSHGTSGFGSSYNEQFF. The CDR3 bases are TGCGCCAGCAGCCACGGGACTAGCGGATTTGGGAGCTCCTACAATGAGCAGTTCTTC. The chain recombines TRBV4-1 with TRBJ2-1; 11 nucleotides align to TRBD2. The germline V gene encodes CDR1 MGHRA and CDR2 YSYEKL. The CDR3 runs to 19 residues. The junction had 10 bases not matched to a gene; V was cut back by 3 bases and J by 0 bases.

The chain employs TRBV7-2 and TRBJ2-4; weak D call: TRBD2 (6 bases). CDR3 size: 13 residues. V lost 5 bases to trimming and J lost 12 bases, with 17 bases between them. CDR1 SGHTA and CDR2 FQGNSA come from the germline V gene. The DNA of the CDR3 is TGTGCCAGCAGCGGGGGGTGGACGGCCGGTCAGTACTTC. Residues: CASSGGWTAGQYF. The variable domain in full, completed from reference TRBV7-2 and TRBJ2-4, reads GAGVSQSPSNKVTEKGKDVELRCDPISGHTALYWYRQSLGQGLEFLIYFQGNSAPDKSGLPSDRFSAERTGGSVSTLTIQRTQQEDSAVYLCASSGGWTAGQYFGAGTRLSVL.

DNA of the CDR3: TGTGCCAGCAAGGGCCAAGGGACAGGGTCAAGACTAGTCGTC. This gives the protein CASKGQGTGSRLVV. The V gene is TRBV28, the J gene TRBJ2-7; the match to TRBD1 covers 9 bases. Germline V lookup: CDR1 MDHEN, CDR2 SYDVKM. CDR3 length: 14 residues.

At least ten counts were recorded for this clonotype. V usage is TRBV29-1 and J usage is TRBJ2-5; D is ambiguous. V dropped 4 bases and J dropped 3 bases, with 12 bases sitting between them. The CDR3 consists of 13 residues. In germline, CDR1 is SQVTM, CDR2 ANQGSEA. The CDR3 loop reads CSVVKGGEETQYF. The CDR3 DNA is TGCAGCGTTGTTAAGGGCGGCGAAGAGACCCAGTACTTC.